These 18 T cell receptor beta chains came from one sample sequenced in a study of blood T cell repertoires in COVID-19. Profiled with immunoSEQ multiplex PCR; TCRdb holds only in-frame clones, not every one. The sample has 85,000 to 95,000 clones; over 80% are singletons. The sequencing sample was made of peripheral blood. These receptors all come from a woman between 50 and 59 years old in a cohort sampled during active COVID-19.

This sequence joins TRBV2 and TRBJ1-5; 11 bases agree with TRBD1. Germline V gene sequence: CDR1 SNHLY, CDR2 FYNNEI. Trimming cost V 8 bases and J 1 base; bases outside gene matches: 1. The CDR3 runs 14 residues. Here the CDR3 DNA reads TGTGCCAGCGGACAGGGGGCGAGCAATCAGCCCCAGCATTTT. Its translation is CASGQGASNQPQHF.

The rearrangement links TRBV19 to TRBJ1-1; 7 nucleotides align to TRBD1. CDR1 is LNHDA and CDR2 is SQIVND in the germline V gene (reference sequence). Trimming at V came to 0 bases and at J to 4 bases, leaving 5 bases not matched to a gene. This CDR3 contains 15 residues. CDR3 sequence: CASSIDFTGATEAFF. The CDR3 nucleotides are TGTGCCAGTAGTATAGATTTTACAGGGGCCACTGAAGCTTTCTTT.

This clone was recorded a few times. V gene TRBV4-1 combines with J gene TRBJ2-3, with 9 bases aligning to TRBD1. This CDR3 has 15 amino acids. Germline V lookup: CDR1 MGHRA, CDR2 YSYEKL. V shed 2 bases, J shed 3 bases, and the junction held 3 bases outside the gene matches. The CDR3 DNA reads as TGCGCCAGCAGCCAATCGGGACAGGGAACAGATACGCAGTATTTT. This translates into CASSQSGQGTDTQYF.

This clone was seen just once. The gene calls are TRBV10-1 and TRBJ2-1; 9 bases agree with TRBD1. Germline loops: CDR1 WNHNN, CDR2 SYGVQD (reference sequence). Germline trimming cut 3 bases from V and 7 bases from J; bases unmatched to any gene: 4. CDR3 length equals 14 residues. The chain's CDR3 is CASSEGQGTNEQFF. CDR3 in DNA: TGCGCCAGCAGTGAAGGACAGGGGACTAATGAGCAGTTCTTC.

The rearrangement joins TRBV6-1 to TRBJ1-2, with TRBD1 identical over 8 bases. The ends lost 0 bases at V and 4 bases at J; junction bases unmatched: 10. Germline loops: CDR1 MNHNS, CDR2 SASEGT. The CDR3 spans 17 residues. CDR3 nucleotides: TGTGCCAGCAGTGAAGCGCACCAGGGGGCACCCACCTATGGCTACACCTTC. This encodes CASSEAHQGAPTYGYTF.

The chain has TRBV5-1 and TRBJ2-7, with D hard to call. Trimming removed 0 bases from V and 3 bases from J, with 7 bases in between. The CDR3 length is 13 residues. Germline CDR1 SGHRS, CDR2 YFSETQ. The CDR3 nucleotides read TGCGCCAGCAGCTTGGTTTACGGCTACGAGCAGTACTTC. Protein product: CASSLVYGYEQYF.

V and J are TRBV2 and TRBJ1-2; 10 bases align to TRBD1. This CDR3 has 14 residues. V shed 7 bases, J shed 8 bases, and the junction held 10 bases outside the gene matches. CDR1 and CDR2 from the germline V gene are SNHLY and FYNNEI. The CDR3 DNA reads as TGTGCCAGCATGACGGGGACAGGGGCGTGGGGCTACACCTTC. It yields the protein CASMTGTGAWGYTF.

The rearrangement uses TRBV30 and TRBJ2-1, with 11 bases aligning to TRBD2. CDR1 is GTSNPN, CDR2 SVGIG, per germline (reference sequence). The V segment lost 4 bases and the J segment 2 bases; nucleotides outside the gene matches: 4. The CDR3 has 15 residues. CDR3 in amino acids: CAWTLSGGAYNEQFF. CDR3 in DNA: TGTGCCTGGACCCTTAGCGGGGGGGCCTACAATGAGCAGTTCTTC.

The chain employs TRBV11-3 and TRBJ1-4; weak D call: TRBD1 (5 bases). The length of the CDR3 is 15 residues. From germline, CDR1 is SGHNT and CDR2 YENEEA. V shed 4 bases and J shed 3 bases, with 12 bases lying between them. The CDR3 DNA reads TGTGCCAGCAGCTCGTTCAGGGCCTCTAATGAAAAACTGTTTTTT. Its translation is CASSSFRASNEKLFF.

This chain joins TRBV11-2 and TRBJ1-1; D is unresolved. Germline loops: CDR1 SGHAT, CDR2 FQNNGV. The CDR3 spans 16 residues. Trimming removed 1 base at V and 2 bases at J, with 14 bases between. CDR3 bases: TGTGCCAGCAGCTTAGTCCCGCGGCAGAGTAACACTGAAGCTTTCTTT. Amino acid sequence: CASSLVPRQSNTEAFF. Supplemented by reference TRBV11-2 and TRBJ1-1, the full variable domain reads EAGVAQSPRYKIIEKRQSVAFWCNPISGHATLYWYQQILGQGPKLLIQFQNNGVVDDSQLPKDRFSAERLKGVDSTLKIQPAKLEDSAVYLCASSLVPRQSNTEAFFGQGTRLTVV.

This clone was counted a few times. This rearrangement joins TRBV5-1 to TRBJ1-2; 7 nucleotides line up with TRBD1. V trimming: 4 bases; J trimming: 3 bases; junction bases outside the gene matches: 9. Germline assignment: CDR1 SGHRS and CDR2 YFSETQ. The CDR3 is 15 residues long. CDR3 nucleotide sequence: TGCGCCAGCAGCCCGGGACAGCGGCTTGACTATGGCTACACCTTC. Translation gives CASSPGQRLDYGYTF. The full variable domain, completed using reference TRBV5-1 and TRBJ1-2, is KAGVTQTPRYLIKTRGQQVTLSCSPISGHRSVSWYQQTPGQGLQFLFEYFSETQRNKGNFPGRFSGRQFSNSRSEMNVSTLELGDSALYLCASSPGQRLDYGYTFGSGTRLTVV.

The chain employs TRBV28 and TRBJ1-2; 9 bases are shared with TRBD1. The CDR3 contains 13 residues. CDR1 MDHEN and CDR2 SYDVKM come from the germline V gene. After removal of 5 bases from V and 6 bases from J, the junction contained 4 bases not matched to a gene. The CDR3: CASSTWTGDGYTF. In nucleotides, the CDR3 is TGTGCCAGCAGTACCTGGACAGGGGATGGCTACACCTTC.

The J gene is TRBJ1-1, the V gene TRBV5-6; 7 nucleotides align to TRBD1. Trimming at V came to 1 base and at J to 0 bases, leaving 9 bases not matched to a gene. In germline, CDR1 is SGHDT, CDR2 YYEEEE. This CDR3 spans 17 amino acids. CDR3 residues: CASSLFRGVRMNTEAFF. CDR3 nucleotides: TGTGCCAGCAGCTTGTTCAGGGGGGTAAGAATGAACACTGAAGCTTTCTTT.

This clone was counted a few times. The V and J genes are TRBV4-1 and TRBJ2-7, with D possibly being TRBD2 (6 bases). CDR3 length: 18 amino acids. CDR1 MGHRA and CDR2 YSYEKL come from the germline V gene. V was cut by 1 base and J by 3 bases, with 22 bases left in between. The CDR3 DNA follows: TGCGCCAGCAGCCAAGGGCCCCTAGCGATCGGGGCAAACTACGAGCAGTACTTC. It is translated as CASSQGPLAIGANYEQYF.

This rearrangement joins TRBV18 to TRBJ1-3; D possibly corresponds to TRBD1 (5 bases). Deletions cut 5 bases from V and 5 bases from J, with 10 bases between. The germline V gene has CDR1 KGHSH and CDR2 LQKENI. The CDR3 is made up of 13 amino acids. The CDR3 DNA is TGTGCCAGCTCATCGGGGGAAAGAAACACCATATATTTT. Translating it yields CASSSGERNTIYF.

The V call is TRBV5-1, the J call TRBJ1-1; 10 positions agree with TRBD1. Germline V lookup: CDR1 SGHRS, CDR2 YFSETQ. Germline trimming cut 3 bases from V and 5 bases from J; bases unmatched to any gene: 7. The CDR3 has 15 amino acids. The CDR3, as DNA: TGCGCCAGCAGCTCCCTAGAGGACAGGGGGACTGAAGCTTTCTTT. This sequence encodes CASSSLEDRGTEAFF.

The chain joins TRBV11-2 to TRBJ2-7, with TRBD2 matching over 7 bases. The V and J ends lost 1 base and 2 bases, in that order; junction bases with no gene match: 5. CDR3 length: 15 amino acids. Germline V gene sequence: CDR1 SGHAT, CDR2 FQNNGV. In DNA, the CDR3 is TGTGCCAGCAGCTTAGTAAGCGGGGTAACCTACGAGCAGTACTTC. Translating it yields CASSLVSGVTYEQYF.

The V call is TRBV9, the J call TRBJ2-2; 11 positions match TRBD1. After removal of 4 bases from V and 5 bases from J, the junction contained 22 bases not matched to a gene. From germline, CDR1 is SGDLS and CDR2 YYNGEE. The CDR3 length is 21 residues. CDR3 residues: CASSPPPGGGQGGLVTGELFF. For the CDR3, the DNA is TGTGCCAGCAGCCCGCCTCCTGGTGGGGGACAGGGGGGTTTAGTGACCGGGGAGCTGTTTTTT.